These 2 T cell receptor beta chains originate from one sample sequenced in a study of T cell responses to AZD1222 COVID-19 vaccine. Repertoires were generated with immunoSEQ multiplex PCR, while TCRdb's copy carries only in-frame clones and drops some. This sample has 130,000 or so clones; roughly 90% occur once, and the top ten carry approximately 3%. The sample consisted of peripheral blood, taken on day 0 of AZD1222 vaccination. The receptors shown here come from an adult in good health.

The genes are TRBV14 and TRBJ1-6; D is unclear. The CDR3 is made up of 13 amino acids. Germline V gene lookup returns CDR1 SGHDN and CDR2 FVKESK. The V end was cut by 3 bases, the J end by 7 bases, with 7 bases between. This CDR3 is CASSQSLNSPLHF. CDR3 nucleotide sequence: TGTGCCAGCAGCCAGAGCTTGAATTCACCCCTCCACTTT.

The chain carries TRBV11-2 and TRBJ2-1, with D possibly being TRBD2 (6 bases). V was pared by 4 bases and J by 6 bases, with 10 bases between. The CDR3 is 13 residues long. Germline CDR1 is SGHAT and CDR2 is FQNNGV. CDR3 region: CASSSGLLNEQFF. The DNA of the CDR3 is TGTGCCAGCAGCTCGGGACTCCTCAATGAGCAGTTCTTC.